Sequencing of this T cell receptor (beta chain) was carried out in a study of Ad26.COV2.S vaccination and SARS-CoV-2 variants. The overall study: Ad26.COV2.S shots went into the muscle once or twice, 56 days apart. Study results and caveats: Non-spike TCR breadth showed similarity between vaccine and placebo recipients.

Treatment denoted: approximately 18 received Ad26.COV2.S at low or high dose, single or two shots; five or six received placebo; per-sample allocation not given. Samples were taken on day 63 after the first vaccine or placebo injection. An 18-55-year-old adult in Boston served as donor. Repertoires were generated with immunoSEQ multiplex PCR, while TCRdb's copy carries only in-frame clones and drops some. There are roughly 350,000 clones in the sample; about 85% occur only once, and around 6.4% lies in the top ten. The CDR3 has 15 amino acids. Germline loops: CDR1 SGHDN, CDR2 FVKESK. V was cut by 0 bases and J by 8 bases, with 15 bases left in between. With regard to this clone: Its antigen remains unknown.

Specimen: peripheral blood, collected in a trial of Ad26.COV2.S vaccine versus placebo. The TCR sequence derives from a person aged 18-65 years who received the Ad26.COV2.S COVID-19 vaccine or a placebo. This chain uses TRBV14 with TRBJ2-3, with D maybe TRBD1 (5 bases). CDR3 sequence reads: CASSQERQGLGTQYF. The CDR3 DNA follows: TGTGCCAGCAGCCAAGAGAGGCAGGGCTTAGGTACGCAGTATTTT.